The rows below give T cell receptor beta chains drawn from one sample of a study of cytomegalovirus exposure and HLA in healthy donors. Only in-frame clones appear in the TCRdb table, and some are missing; sequencing was by immunoSEQ multiplex PCR. This table has 150,000 to 200,000 clones, 89% appearing once. What was sequenced was PBMCs. These receptors were obtained from a woman aged 18-29 years in good health and CMV-seropositive. Each CDR3 is given with its conserved first and last residue.

CDR3 protein: CASRLRDSQETQYF
V gene: TRBV27
CDR3 length: 14
J gene: TRBJ2-5

CDR3 protein: CAAGGSDQPQHF
V gene: TRBV7-9
CDR3 length: 12
J gene: TRBJ1-5

CDR3 protein: CASSLTLAGGLEQYF
V gene: TRBV7-2
CDR3 length: 15
J gene: TRBJ2-7

CDR3 protein: CASRGTSGRTYEQYF
V gene: TRBV10-2
CDR3 length: 15
J gene: TRBJ2-7

CDR3 protein: CASSLVYSARQGTTDTQYF
V gene: TRBV11-2
CDR3 length: 19
J gene: TRBJ2-3

CDR3 protein: CAISESSPGLNTEAFF
V gene: TRBV10-3
CDR3 length: 16
J gene: TRBJ1-1

CDR3 protein: CSAMEDPGVTEAFF
V gene: TRBV29-1
CDR3 length: 14
J gene: TRBJ1-1

CDR3 protein: CASSALDRGSYGYTF
V gene: TRBV9
CDR3 length: 15
J gene: TRBJ1-2

CDR3 protein: CASSSFRSNQPQHF
V gene: TRBV7-8
CDR3 length: 14
J gene: TRBJ1-5

CDR3 protein: CASIGTGGGAFF
V gene: TRBV6-5
CDR3 length: 12
J gene: TRBJ1-1

CDR3 protein: CASNMDFARPGELFF
V gene: TRBV7-2
CDR3 length: 15
J gene: TRBJ2-2

CDR3 protein: CASIAASYEQYF
V gene: TRBV6-5
CDR3 length: 12
J gene: TRBJ2-7

CDR3 protein: CSATTGDGYTF
V gene: TRBV20-1
CDR3 length: 11
J gene: TRBJ1-2

CDR3 protein: CASSPLGGATYEQYF
V gene: TRBV7-9
CDR3 length: 15
J gene: TRBJ2-7

CDR3 protein: CASSPGTEFEQFF
V gene: TRBV11-3
CDR3 length: 13
J gene: TRBJ2-1

CDR3 protein: CASSFGQVGWQETQYF
V gene: TRBV5-1
CDR3 length: 16
J gene: TRBJ2-5

CDR3 protein: CAYRTGGGTEAFF
V gene: TRBV30
CDR3 length: 13
J gene: TRBJ1-1

CDR3 protein: CASSRTGTSLSYEQYF
V gene: TRBV5-1
CDR3 length: 16
J gene: TRBJ2-7

CDR3 protein: CASSFGTKRYEQYF
V gene: TRBV11-2
CDR3 length: 14
J gene: TRBJ2-7

CDR3 protein: CAWSVAGAQPQHF
V gene: TRBV30
CDR3 length: 13
J gene: TRBJ1-5

CDR3 protein: CASSLQGSGSQPQHF
V gene: TRBV2
CDR3 length: 15
J gene: TRBJ1-5

CDR3 protein: CASSVALNTYNEQFF
V gene: TRBV9
CDR3 length: 15
J gene: TRBJ2-1

CDR3 protein: CASSTGVSSYEQYF
V gene: TRBV21-1
CDR3 length: 14
J gene: TRBJ2-7

CDR3 protein: CATSIGGRPSFF
V gene: TRBV15
CDR3 length: 12
J gene: TRBJ1-1

CDR3 protein: CATADSLNEKLFF
V gene: TRBV11-3
CDR3 length: 13
J gene: TRBJ1-4

CDR3 protein: CASSLSFLAGGGQPQHF
V gene: TRBV27
CDR3 length: 17
J gene: TRBJ1-5

CDR3 protein: CASSLRAGGPYEQYF
V gene: TRBV6-4
CDR3 length: 15
J gene: TRBJ2-7

CDR3 protein: CATSRDQPSLNTEAFF
V gene: TRBV15
CDR3 length: 16
J gene: TRBJ1-1

CDR3 protein: CSVGLAYSYEQYF
V gene: TRBV29-1
CDR3 length: 13
J gene: TRBJ2-7

CDR3 protein: CAIRGASGTYEQYF
V gene: TRBV10-3
CDR3 length: 14
J gene: TRBJ2-7

CDR3 protein: CASSLDFGTSGVINEQFF
V gene: TRBV27
CDR3 length: 18
J gene: TRBJ2-1

CDR3 protein: CASTRQTANYGYTF
V gene: TRBV2
CDR3 length: 14
J gene: TRBJ1-2

CDR3 protein: CASSTGQGGNQPQHF
V gene: TRBV5-1
CDR3 length: 15
J gene: TRBJ1-5

CDR3 protein: CASSLDYYEQYF
V gene: TRBV5-4
CDR3 length: 12
J gene: TRBJ2-7

CDR3 protein: CASSVELNSEAFF
V gene: TRBV6-4
CDR3 length: 13
J gene: TRBJ1-1